This T cell receptor (beta chain) was sequenced during a study of T cells expressing NK-cell markers. Each CDR3 protein gets one entry in TCRdb, which reprocessed the 5' RACE reads and gives no DNA. This specimen shows 350,000 to 450,000 distinct CDR3 sequences; the ten leading clones hold about 5.2%. Germline loops: CDR1 SGDLS, CDR2 YYNGEE. There are 14 residues in the CDR3. This clonotype was sampled from a man aged 18-70 years in good health. Sequencing input: blood T cells: a sorted CD56 or NKG2C T cell subset, CD4+ or CD8+ T cells, or bulk PBMC T cells (not recorded which). The chain employs TRBV9 and TRBJ2-4; TCRdb's D call of TRBD1 is untestable without DNA. The chain's CDR3 is CASSPSYGTNIQYF.